These 11 T cell receptor beta chains were sequenced from one sample in a study of blood T cell repertoires in COVID-19. Here immunoSEQ multiplex PCR was the method, and the copy in TCRdb shows in-frame clones only, minus some. Among around 230,000 clones listed, roughly 87% were seen once. The sequencing sample was made of PBMCs or T cells enriched from blood (not recorded which). The receptors here all came from a man aged 18 to 35 with acute COVID-19.

V and J are TRBV11-2 and TRBJ2-1; D unclear. Germline loops: CDR1 SGHAT, CDR2 FQNNGV. The CDR3 spans 17 residues. With 2 bases removed from V and 7 bases from J, the gap between germline ends came to 21 bases. The CDR3 DNA sequence: TGTGCCAGCAGCTTATCATTTTTTCGGCAGGATGGTAATGAGCAGTTCTTC. Protein: CASSLSFFRQDGNEQFF. Full variable domain (rest looked up from reference TRBV11-2 and TRBJ2-1): EAGVAQSPRYKIIEKRQSVAFWCNPISGHATLYWYQQILGQGPKLLIQFQNNGVVDDSQLPKDRFSAERLKGVDSTLKIQPAKLEDSAVYLCASSLSFFRQDGNEQFFGPGTRLTVL.

This chain connects TRBV2 to TRBJ2-1; a possible D gene is TRBD2 (6 bases). V dropped 4 bases and J dropped 3 bases, with 13 bases sitting between them. Germline CDR1 reads SNHLY; CDR2 reads FYNNEI. The CDR3 consists of 15 residues. The CDR3 here is CASSVGVSGYNEQFF. The CDR3 DNA sequence: TGTGCCAGCAGTGTGGGTGTTAGCGGCTACAATGAGCAGTTCTTC.

J is TRBJ2-1 and V is TRBV19; TRBD2 agrees at 13 bases. Germline loops: CDR1 LNHDA, CDR2 SQIVND (reference sequence). The J segment lost 7 bases and the V segment lost 3 bases, leaving 3 bases of the junction unmatched. The CDR3 extends over 15 amino acids. In nucleotides, the CDR3 is TGTGCCAGTAGTATTGGGACTAGCGGGACAAATGAGCAGTTCTTC. Translated, it gives CASSIGTSGTNEQFF.

In DNA form, the CDR3 reads TGTGCCAGCAGCTTAGGGCGGTCGGGGCGGGACGGCTACAATGAGCAGTTCTTC. The encoded protein is CASSLGRSGRDGYNEQFF. This chain links TRBV7-6 with TRBJ2-1; possibly TRBD2 for D (6 bases). Trimming removed 1 base at V and 3 bases at J, with 19 bases between. The germline V gene has CDR1 SGHVS and CDR2 FNYEAQ. The CDR3 spans 18 residues.

In its sample, this clone was seen once. V usage is TRBV5-1 and J usage is TRBJ2-2; D uncertain. Germline values: CDR1 SGHRS, CDR2 YFSETQ. This CDR3 spans 14 amino acids. V lost 4 bases to trimming and J lost 4 bases, with 11 bases between them. DNA of the CDR3: TGCGCCAGCAGCCCGAAACTTGGCACCGGGGAGCTGTTTTTT. This gives the protein CASSPKLGTGELFF.

In DNA form, the CDR3 reads TGTGCCAGCACCCCCCTCCGGGGCTCTGGGGCCAACGTCCTGACTTTC. Residues: CASTPLRGSGANVLTF. The chain uses TRBV27 and TRBJ2-6; maybe TRBD2 (5 bases). The V gene's germline CDR1 is MNHEY and CDR2 SMNVEV (reference sequence). V was pared by 7 bases and J by 0 bases, with 13 bases between. The CDR3 spans 16 residues.

This chain uses TRBV9 with TRBJ1-1; a weak D match, TRBD1 (5 bases). The CDR3 contains 14 residues. The V end lost 0 bases, the J end lost 5 bases, and 11 bases lay between the germline ends. Germline assignment: CDR1 SGDLS and CDR2 YYNGEE. CDR3 loop: CASSVEGRATEAFF. The DNA for the CDR3 is TGTGCCAGCAGCGTAGAGGGGCGAGCGACTGAAGCTTTCTTT.

The CDR3 region has the DNA TGTGCCAGCAGCACCGAAGCGACTGAAGCTTTCTTT. Translating gives CASSTEATEAFF. The chain carries TRBV7-9 and TRBJ1-1; D remains ambiguous. The CDR3 totals 12 residues. CDR1 and CDR2 from the germline V gene are SEHNR and FQNEAQ (reference sequence). Trimming cost V 5 bases and J 5 bases, with 9 bases left between them.

V and J are TRBV7-2 and TRBJ2-5, with a weak D call TRBD1 (5 bases). Germline CDR1 is SGHTA and CDR2 is FQGNSA. This CDR3 is built from 12 residues. The ends were cut back, 3 bases at V and 4 bases at J, with 6 bases in the middle. CDR3 sequence: CASSFRAETQYF. The CDR3, as DNA: TGTGCCAGCAGCTTCAGGGCAGAGACCCAGTACTTC.

The DNA of the CDR3 is TGTGCCAGCAGATTAGAGAGCATGACTCTTACTTTCTCCTACAATGAGCAGTTCTTC. This codes for CASRLESMTLTFSYNEQFF. The V call is TRBV28, the J call TRBJ2-1; D call uncertain. Deletions cut 6 bases from V and 0 bases from J, with 24 bases between. This CDR3 contains 19 residues. Germline CDR1 and CDR2: MDHEN and SYDVKM. The whole variable domain, filled in from reference TRBV28 and TRBJ2-1, reads DVKVTQSSRYLVKRTGEKVFLECVQDMDHENMFWYRQDPGLGLRLIYFSYDVKMKEKGDIPEGYSVSREKKERFSLILESASTNQTSMYLCASRLESMTLTFSYNEQFFGPGTRLTVL.

This rearrangement joins TRBV7-2 to TRBJ2-2, with 7 bases that match TRBD2. The J segment lost 0 bases and the V segment lost 1 base, leaving 2 bases of the junction unmatched. The CDR3 has 16 amino acids. Germline values: CDR1 SGHTA, CDR2 FQGNSA. This chain's CDR3 is CASSLGLAANTGELFF. The CDR3 DNA reads as TGTGCCAGCAGCTTAGGTCTAGCGGCGAACACCGGGGAGCTGTTTTTT.